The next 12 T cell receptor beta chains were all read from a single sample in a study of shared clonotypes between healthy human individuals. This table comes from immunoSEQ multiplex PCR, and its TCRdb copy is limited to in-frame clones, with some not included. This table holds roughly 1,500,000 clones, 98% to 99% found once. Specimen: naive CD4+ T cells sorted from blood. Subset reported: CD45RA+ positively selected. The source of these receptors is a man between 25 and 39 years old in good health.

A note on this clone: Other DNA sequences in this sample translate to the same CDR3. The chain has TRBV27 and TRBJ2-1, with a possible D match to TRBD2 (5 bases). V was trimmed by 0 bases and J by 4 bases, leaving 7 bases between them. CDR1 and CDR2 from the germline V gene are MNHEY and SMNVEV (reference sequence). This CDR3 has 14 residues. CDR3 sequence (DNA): TGTGCCAGCAGTTTATCTCCGGGGTACAATGAGCAGTTCTTC. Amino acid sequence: CASSLSPGYNEQFF.

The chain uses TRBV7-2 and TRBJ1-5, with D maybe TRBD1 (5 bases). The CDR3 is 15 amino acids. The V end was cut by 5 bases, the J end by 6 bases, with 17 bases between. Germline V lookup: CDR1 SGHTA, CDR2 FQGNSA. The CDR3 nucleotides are TGTGCCAGCAGCCCCGGGAGGGGATTCTCTCAGCCCCAGCATTTT. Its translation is CASSPGRGFSQPQHF.

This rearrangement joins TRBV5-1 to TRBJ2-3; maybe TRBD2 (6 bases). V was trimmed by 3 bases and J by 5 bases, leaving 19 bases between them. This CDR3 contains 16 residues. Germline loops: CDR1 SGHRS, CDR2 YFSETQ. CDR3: CASSSMGLSKEDTQYF. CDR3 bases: TGCGCCAGCAGCTCTATGGGACTTTCTAAGGAAGATACGCAGTATTTT.

As DNA, the CDR3 is TGCGCCAGCAGCGCCGAAACAGGGTCGGGGCAGCCCCAGCATTTT. It codes for CASSAETGSGQPQHF. The chain joins TRBV5-1 to TRBJ1-5; a weak D match, TRBD1 (6 bases). V was cut by 4 bases and J by 7 bases, with 18 bases left in between. Germline V gene sequence: CDR1 SGHRS, CDR2 YFSETQ. The CDR3 is 15 residues long.

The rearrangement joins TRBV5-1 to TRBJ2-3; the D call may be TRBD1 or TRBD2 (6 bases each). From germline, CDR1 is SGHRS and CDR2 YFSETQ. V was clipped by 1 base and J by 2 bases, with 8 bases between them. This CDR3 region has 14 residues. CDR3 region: CASSLRGDTDTQYF. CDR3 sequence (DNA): TGCGCCAGCAGCTTGAGGGGGGACACAGATACGCAGTATTTT. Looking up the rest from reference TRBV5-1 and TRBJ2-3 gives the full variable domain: KAGVTQTPRYLIKTRGQQVTLSCSPISGHRSVSWYQQTPGQGLQFLFEYFSETQRNKGNFPGRFSGRQFSNSRSEMNVSTLELGDSALYLCASSLRGDTDTQYFGPGTRLTVL.

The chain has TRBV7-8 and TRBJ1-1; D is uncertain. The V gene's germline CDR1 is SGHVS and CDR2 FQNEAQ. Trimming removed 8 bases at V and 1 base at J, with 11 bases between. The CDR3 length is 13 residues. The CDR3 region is CASGPNRNTEAFF. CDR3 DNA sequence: TGTGCCAGCGGACCAAACAGGAACACTGAAGCTTTCTTT.

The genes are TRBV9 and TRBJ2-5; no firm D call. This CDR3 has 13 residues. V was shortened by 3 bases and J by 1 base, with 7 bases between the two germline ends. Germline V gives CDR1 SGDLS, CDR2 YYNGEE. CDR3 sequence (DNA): TGTGCCAGCAGCGCTTACAGCCAAGAGACCCAGTACTTC. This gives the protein CASSAYSQETQYF.

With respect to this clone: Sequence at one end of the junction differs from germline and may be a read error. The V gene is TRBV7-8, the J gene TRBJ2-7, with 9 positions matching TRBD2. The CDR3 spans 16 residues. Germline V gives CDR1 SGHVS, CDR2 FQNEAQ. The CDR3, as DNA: TGTGCCAGCAGTTATGCAGGCCTAGCGGGGACCCCAGCCGGGGACTTC. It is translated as CASSYAGLAGTPAGDF.

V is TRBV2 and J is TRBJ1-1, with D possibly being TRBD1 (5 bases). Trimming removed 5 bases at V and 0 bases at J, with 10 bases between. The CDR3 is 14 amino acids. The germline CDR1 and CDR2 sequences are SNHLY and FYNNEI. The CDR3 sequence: CASSRDRLNTEAFF. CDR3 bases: TGTGCCAGCAGTCGGGACCGGCTGAACACTGAAGCTTTCTTT.

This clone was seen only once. The CDR3 is CASSIGTGGDTQYF. Written as DNA, the CDR3 is TGTGCCAGCAGCATCGGGACAGGGGGAGATACGCAGTATTTT. V is TRBV5-5 and J is TRBJ2-3, with 11 bases lining up with TRBD1. Germline assignment: CDR1 SGHKS and CDR2 YYEKEE (reference sequence). The CDR3 is 14 amino acids. V shed 4 bases, J shed 5 bases, and the junction held 3 bases outside the gene matches.

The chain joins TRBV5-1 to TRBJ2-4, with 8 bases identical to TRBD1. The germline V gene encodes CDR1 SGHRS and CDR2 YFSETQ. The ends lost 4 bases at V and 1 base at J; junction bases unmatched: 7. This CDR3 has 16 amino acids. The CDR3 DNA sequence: TGCGCCAGCAGCGCCGGACAGGGAGAGGCCAAAAACATTCAGTACTTC. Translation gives CASSAGQGEAKNIQYF.

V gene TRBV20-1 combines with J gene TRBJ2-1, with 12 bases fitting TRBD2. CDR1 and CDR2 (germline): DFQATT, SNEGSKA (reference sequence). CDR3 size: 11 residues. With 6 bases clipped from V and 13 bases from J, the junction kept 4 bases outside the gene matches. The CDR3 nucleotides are TGCAGTGCCAAACTAGCGGGAGGACAGTTCTTC. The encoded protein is CSAKLAGGQFF.